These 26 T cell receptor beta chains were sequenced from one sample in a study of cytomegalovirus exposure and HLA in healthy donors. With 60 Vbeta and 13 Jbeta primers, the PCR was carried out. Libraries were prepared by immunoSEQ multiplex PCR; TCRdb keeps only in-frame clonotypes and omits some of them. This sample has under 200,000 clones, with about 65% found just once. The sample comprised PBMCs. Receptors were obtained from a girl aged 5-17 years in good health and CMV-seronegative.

For the CDR3, the DNA is TGTGCCAGCAGGCAGGGACTGACCCTGCGAACAGATACGCAGTATTTT. It is translated as CASRQGLTLRTDTQYF. The V gene is TRBV27, the J gene TRBJ2-3; D might be TRBD2 (6 bases). The CDR3 is 16 residues long. Trimming cost V 6 bases and J 3 bases, with 19 bases left between them. In germline, CDR1 is MNHEY, CDR2 SMNVEV (reference sequence).

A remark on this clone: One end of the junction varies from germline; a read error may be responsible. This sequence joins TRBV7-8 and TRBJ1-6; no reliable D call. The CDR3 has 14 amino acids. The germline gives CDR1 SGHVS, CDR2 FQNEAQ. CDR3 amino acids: CASSLDSYNSPLHF. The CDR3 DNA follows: TGTGCCAGCAGCTTAGATTCCTATAATTCCCCCCTCCACTTT.

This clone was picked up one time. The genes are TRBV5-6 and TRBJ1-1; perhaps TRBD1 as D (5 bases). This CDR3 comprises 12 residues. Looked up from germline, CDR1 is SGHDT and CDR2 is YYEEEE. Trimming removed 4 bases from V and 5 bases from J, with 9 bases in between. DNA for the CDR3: TGTGCCAGCAGCAGACAGAGTACTGAAGCTTTCTTT. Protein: CASSRQSTEAFF.

CDR3 in amino acids: CASSVAVLTEAFF. In nucleotides, the CDR3 is TGTGCCAGCAGCGTAGCGGTGTTGACTGAAGCTTTCTTT. The chain is built from TRBV9 and TRBJ1-1; the D is unclear. Per the germline V gene, CDR1 is SGDLS and CDR2 is YYNGEE. Trimming removed 0 bases at V and 5 bases at J, with 8 bases between. The CDR3 consists of 13 residues.

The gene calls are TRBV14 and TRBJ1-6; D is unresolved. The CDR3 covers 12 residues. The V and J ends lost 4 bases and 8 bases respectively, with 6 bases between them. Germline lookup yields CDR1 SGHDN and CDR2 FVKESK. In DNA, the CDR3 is TGTGCCAGCAGCCTTAGAGATTCACCCCTCCACTTT. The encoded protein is CASSLRDSPLHF.

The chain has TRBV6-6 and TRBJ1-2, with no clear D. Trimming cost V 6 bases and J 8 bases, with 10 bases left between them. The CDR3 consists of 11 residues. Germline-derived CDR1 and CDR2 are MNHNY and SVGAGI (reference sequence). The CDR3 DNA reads TGTGCCAGCAGCCCCTCCGGGGGCTACACCTTC. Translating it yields CASSPSGGYTF.

The CDR3 coding sequence is TGTGCCAGCAGCCAAGATCTAGCGGGGGGATACAATGAGCAGTTCTTC. It translates to CASSQDLAGGYNEQFF. This sequence joins TRBV4-2 and TRBJ2-1, with TRBD2 identical over 11 bases. CDR1 is LGHNA and CDR2 is YNFKEQ in the germline V gene. The CDR3 extends over 16 amino acids. J lost 4 bases, V lost 0 bases, and 2 bases had no gene match.

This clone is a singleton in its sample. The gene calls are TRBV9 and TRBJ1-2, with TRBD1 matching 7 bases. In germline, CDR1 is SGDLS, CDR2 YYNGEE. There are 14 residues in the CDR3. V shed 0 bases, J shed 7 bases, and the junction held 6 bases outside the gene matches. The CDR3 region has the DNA TGTGCCAGCAGCGTAGGACAGGGCGAAGTTGGCTACACCTTC. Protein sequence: CASSVGQGEVGYTF.

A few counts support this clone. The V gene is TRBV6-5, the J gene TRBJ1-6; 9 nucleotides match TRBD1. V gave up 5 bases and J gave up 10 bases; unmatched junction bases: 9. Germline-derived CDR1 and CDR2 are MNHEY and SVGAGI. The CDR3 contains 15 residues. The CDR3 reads CASSLNRGQESPLHF. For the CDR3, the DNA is TGTGCCAGCAGTCTAAACAGGGGGCAGGAGTCACCCCTCCACTTT.

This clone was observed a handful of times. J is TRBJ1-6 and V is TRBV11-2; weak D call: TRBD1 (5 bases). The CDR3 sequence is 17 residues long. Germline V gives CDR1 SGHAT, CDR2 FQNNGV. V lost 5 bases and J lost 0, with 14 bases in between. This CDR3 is CASSPAQGFSYNSPLHF. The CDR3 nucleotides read TGTGCCAGCAGCCCGGCCCAGGGATTCTCCTATAATTCACCCCTCCACTTT.

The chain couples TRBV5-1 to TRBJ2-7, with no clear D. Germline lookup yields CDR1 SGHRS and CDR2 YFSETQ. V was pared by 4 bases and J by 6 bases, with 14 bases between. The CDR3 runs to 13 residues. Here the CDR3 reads CASSHGLRIEQYF. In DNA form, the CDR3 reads TGCGCCAGCAGCCATGGTTTGCGGATCGAGCAGTACTTC.

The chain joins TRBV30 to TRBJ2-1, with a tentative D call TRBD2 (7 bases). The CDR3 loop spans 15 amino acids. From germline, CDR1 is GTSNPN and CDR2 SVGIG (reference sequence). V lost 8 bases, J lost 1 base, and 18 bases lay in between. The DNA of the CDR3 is TGTGCCAGGCGTTTGGGGGGGGCTTCCTACAATGAGCAGTTCTTC. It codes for CARRLGGASYNEQFF.

CDR3 residues: CASRRGNQPQHF. The CDR3 DNA sequence: TGTGCCAGTAGAAGAGGCAATCAGCCCCAGCATTTT. The chain links TRBV7-9 to TRBJ1-5; D is unclear. In germline, CDR1 is SEHNR, CDR2 FQNEAQ (reference sequence). The CDR3 runs 12 residues. The V and J ends lost 9 bases and 2 bases respectively, with 8 bases between them.

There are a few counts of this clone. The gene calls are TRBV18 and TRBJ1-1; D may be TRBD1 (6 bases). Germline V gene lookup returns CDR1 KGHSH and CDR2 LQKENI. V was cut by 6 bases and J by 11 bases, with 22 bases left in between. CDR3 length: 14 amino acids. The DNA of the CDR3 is TGTGCCAGCTCGACCATCATCAGGGGCCGGGTGGCTTTCTTT. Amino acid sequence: CASSTIIRGRVAFF.

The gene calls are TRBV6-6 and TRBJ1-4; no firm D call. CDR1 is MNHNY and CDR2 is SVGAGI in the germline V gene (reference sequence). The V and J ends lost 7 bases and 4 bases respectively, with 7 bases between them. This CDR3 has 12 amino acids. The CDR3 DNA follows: TGTGCCAGCAACAATGATAATGAAAAACTGTTTTTT. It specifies CASNNDNEKLFF.

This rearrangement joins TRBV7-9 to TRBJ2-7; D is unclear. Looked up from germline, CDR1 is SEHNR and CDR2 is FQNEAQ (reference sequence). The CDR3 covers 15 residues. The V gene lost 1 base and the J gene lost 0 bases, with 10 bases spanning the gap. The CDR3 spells CASSLGLPSSYEQYF. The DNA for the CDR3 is TGTGCCAGCAGCTTAGGCCTCCCGAGCTCCTACGAGCAGTACTTC.

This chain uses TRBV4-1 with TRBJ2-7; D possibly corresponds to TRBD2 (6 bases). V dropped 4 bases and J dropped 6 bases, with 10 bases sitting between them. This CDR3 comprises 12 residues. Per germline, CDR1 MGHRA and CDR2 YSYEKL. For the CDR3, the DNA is TGCGCCAGCAGCCCAGGAGGGAGCGAGCAGTACTTC. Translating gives CASSPGGSEQYF.

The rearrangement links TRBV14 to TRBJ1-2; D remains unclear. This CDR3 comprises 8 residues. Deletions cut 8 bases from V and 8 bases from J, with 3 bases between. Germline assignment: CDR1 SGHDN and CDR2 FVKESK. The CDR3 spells CASPGYTF. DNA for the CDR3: TGTGCCAGCCCGGGCTACACCTTC.

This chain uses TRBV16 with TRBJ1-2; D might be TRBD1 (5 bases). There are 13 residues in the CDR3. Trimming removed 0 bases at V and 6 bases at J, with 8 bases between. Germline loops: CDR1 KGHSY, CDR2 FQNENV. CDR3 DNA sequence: TGTGCCAGCAGCCAATCGGGGGGGAATGGCTACACCTTC. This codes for CASSQSGGNGYTF.

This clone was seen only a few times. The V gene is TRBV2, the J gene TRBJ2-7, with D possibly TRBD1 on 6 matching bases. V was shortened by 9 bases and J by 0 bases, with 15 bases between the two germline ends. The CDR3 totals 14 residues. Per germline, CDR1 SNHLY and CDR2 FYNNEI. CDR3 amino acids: CASKNRDNSYEQYF. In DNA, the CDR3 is TGTGCCAGTAAAAACCGGGACAACTCCTACGAGCAGTACTTC.

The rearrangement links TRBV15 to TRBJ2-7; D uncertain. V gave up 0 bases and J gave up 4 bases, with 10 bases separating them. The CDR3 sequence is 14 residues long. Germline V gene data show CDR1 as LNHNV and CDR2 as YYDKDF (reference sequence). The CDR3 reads CATSRDAMVYEQYF. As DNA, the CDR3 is TGTGCCACCAGCAGAGATGCTATGGTTTACGAGCAGTACTTC.

For the CDR3, the DNA is TGTGCCAGCAGCGCCGGACAGGGTGGGACTGAAGCTTTCTTT. Translating gives CASSAGQGGTEAFF. V gene TRBV9 combines with J gene TRBJ1-1; 8 nucleotides agree with TRBD1. The CDR3 contains 14 residues. CDR1 is SGDLS, CDR2 YYNGEE, per germline. V gave up 3 bases and J gave up 5 bases; unmatched junction bases: 6.

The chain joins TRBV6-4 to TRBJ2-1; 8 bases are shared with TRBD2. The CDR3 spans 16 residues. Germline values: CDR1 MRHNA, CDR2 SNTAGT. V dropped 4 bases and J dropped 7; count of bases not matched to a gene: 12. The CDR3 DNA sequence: TGTGCCAGCAGTGCCGGGACTAGTCAGAGGAGAAATGAGCAGTTCTTC. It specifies CASSAGTSQRRNEQFF.

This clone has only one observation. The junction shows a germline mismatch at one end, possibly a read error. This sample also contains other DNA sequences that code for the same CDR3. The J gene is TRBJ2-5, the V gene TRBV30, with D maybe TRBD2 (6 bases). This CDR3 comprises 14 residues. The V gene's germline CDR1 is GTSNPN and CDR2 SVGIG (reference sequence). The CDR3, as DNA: TGTGCATGGAGGGCCCAGGCATATCAAGAGACCCAGTACTTC. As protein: CAWRAQAYQETQYF.

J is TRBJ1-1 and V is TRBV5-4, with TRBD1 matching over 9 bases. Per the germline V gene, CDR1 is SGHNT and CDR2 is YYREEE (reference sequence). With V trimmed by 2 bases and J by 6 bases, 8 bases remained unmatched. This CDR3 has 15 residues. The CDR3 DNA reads TGTGCCAGCAGCTTCCAGGACAGGGGATACGCTGAAGCTTTCTTT. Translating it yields CASSFQDRGYAEAFF.

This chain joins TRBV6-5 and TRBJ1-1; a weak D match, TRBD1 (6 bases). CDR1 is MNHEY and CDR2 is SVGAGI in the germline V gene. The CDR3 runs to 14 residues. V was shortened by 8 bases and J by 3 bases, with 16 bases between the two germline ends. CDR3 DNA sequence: TGTGCCAGCGCGGTTCTGGACAGCTACACTGAAGCTTTCTTT. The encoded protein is CASAVLDSYTEAFF.